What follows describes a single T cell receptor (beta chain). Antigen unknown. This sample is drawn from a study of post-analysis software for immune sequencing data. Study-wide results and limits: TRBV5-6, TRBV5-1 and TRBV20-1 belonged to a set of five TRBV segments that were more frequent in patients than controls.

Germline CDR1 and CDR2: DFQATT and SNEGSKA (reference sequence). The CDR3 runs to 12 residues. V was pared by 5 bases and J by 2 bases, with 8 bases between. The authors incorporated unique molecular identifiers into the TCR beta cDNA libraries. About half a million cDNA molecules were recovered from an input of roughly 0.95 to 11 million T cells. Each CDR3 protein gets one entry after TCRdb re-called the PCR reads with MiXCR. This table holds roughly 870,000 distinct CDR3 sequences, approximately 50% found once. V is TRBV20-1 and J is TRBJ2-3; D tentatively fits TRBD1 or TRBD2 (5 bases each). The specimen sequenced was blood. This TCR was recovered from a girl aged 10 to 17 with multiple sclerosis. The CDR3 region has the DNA TGCAGTGCTCCGGGACCCACAGATACGCAGTATTTT. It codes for CSAPGPTDTQYF.